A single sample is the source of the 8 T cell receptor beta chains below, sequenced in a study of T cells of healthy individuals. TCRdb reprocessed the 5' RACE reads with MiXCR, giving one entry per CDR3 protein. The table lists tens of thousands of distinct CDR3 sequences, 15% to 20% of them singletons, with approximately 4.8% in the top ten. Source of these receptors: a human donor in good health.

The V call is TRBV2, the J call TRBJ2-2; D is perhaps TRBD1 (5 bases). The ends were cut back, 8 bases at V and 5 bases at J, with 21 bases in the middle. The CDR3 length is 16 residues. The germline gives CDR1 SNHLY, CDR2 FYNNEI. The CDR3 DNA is TGTGCCAGCTGGGGTATAGGACACCCAAAGACCGGGGAGCTGTTTTTT. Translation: CASWGIGHPKTGELFF.

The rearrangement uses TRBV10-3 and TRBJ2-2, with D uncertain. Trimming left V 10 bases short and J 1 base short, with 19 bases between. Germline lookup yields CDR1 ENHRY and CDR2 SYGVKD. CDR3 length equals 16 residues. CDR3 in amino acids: CATMTRPTGNTGELFF. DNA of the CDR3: TGTGCCACCATGACTCGCCCAACCGGGAACACCGGGGAGCTGTTTTTT.

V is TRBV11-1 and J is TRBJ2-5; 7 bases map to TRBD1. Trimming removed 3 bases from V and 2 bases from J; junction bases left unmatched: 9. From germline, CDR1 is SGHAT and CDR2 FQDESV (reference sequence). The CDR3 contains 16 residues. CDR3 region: CASSFRGKAPQETQYF. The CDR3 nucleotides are TGTGCCAGCAGCTTCAGGGGGAAGGCGCCACAAGAGACCCAGTACTTC.

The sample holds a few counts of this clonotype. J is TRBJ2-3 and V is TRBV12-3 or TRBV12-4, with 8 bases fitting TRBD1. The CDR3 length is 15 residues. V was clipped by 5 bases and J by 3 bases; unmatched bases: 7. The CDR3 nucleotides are TGTGCCAGCAGTCCCGGGACAGGTATAACAGATACGCAGTATTTT. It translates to CASSPGTGITDTQYF.

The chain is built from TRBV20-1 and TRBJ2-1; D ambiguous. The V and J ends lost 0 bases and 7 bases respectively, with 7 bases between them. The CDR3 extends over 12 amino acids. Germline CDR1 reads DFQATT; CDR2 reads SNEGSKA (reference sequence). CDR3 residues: CSARDEENEQFF. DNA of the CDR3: TGCAGTGCTAGAGATGAGGAGAATGAGCAGTTCTTC.

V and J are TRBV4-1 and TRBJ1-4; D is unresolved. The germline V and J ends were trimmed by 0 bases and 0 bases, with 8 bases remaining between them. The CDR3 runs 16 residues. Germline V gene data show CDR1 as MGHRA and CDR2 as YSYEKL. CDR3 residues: CASSQDGVPTNEKLFF. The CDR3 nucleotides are TGCGCCAGCAGCCAAGATGGAGTCCCAACTAATGAAAAACTGTTTTTT.

The CDR3 DNA reads TGTGCCAGCAGCTCAACAAACAGGGTCTACGAGCAGTACTTC. Protein: CASSSTNRVYEQYF. V usage is TRBV5-6 and J usage is TRBJ2-7, with a tentative D call TRBD1 (6 bases). Between the trimmed V and J ends, which lost 3 bases and 3 bases, there was a span of 13 bases. This CDR3 is built from 14 residues. The germline CDR1 and CDR2 sequences are SGHDT and YYEEEE.

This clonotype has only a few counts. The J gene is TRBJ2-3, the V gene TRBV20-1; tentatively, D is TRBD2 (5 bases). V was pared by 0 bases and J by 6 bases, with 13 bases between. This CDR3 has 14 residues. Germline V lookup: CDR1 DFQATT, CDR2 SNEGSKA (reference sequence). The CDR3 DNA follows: TGCAGTGCTAGAGATCGGTCCGGGAAGGATACGCAGTATTTT. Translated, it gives CSARDRSGKDTQYF.